This T cell receptor beta chain was sequenced in a study of CD8 T cells in Susac syndrome. Overall study: At the time of blood draw, patients with Susac syndrome were therapy-naive, receiving corticosteroids, or receiving intravenous immunoglobulin alone.

An amount of RNA that ranged from roughly 0.45 to 1 ug was reverse transcribed with random hexamers. Across 54 Vbeta and 13 Jbeta, immunoSEQ multiplex PCR amplified TCR beta CDR3. TCRdb re-analysed the immunoSEQ multiplex PCR reads in MiXCR, keeping a single row per CDR3 protein. The sample has approximately 210,000 distinct CDR3 sequences; about 94% are singletons. Study observations and caveats: Where Susac syndrome CD4+ T cell repertoires were concerned, no clonal expansion was evident.

Notes on this clonotype: No antigen is known for it.

The sequenced sample was CD4+ T cells from PBMCs. This receptor was obtained from a human donor with Susac syndrome.

CDR3 in amino acids: CASSLQGASYGYTF. The DNA for the CDR3 is TGTGCCAGTAGTTTGCAGGGGGCCAGCTATGGCTACACCTTC. This chain links TRBV19 with TRBJ1-2, with 8 positions matching TRBD1. The CDR3 runs to 14 residues. Germline loops: CDR1 LNHDA, CDR2 SQIVND (reference sequence). With V trimmed by 5 bases and J by 4 bases, 6 bases remained unmatched. Full variable domain (missing parts from reference TRBV19 and TRBJ1-2): DGGITQSPKYLFRKEGQNVTLSCEQNLNHDAMYWYRQDPGQGLRLIYYSQIVNDFQKGDIAEGYSVSREKKESFPLTVTSAQKNPTAFYLCASSLQGASYGYTFGSGTRLTVV.